This TCR beta chain was profiled in a study of control samples from healthy donors and cancer patients. Measured with immunoSEQ multiplex PCR; TCRdb has only the in-frame clones, and not every one. The sample has 150,000 or so clones, approximately 94% seen once. CDR3 length: 14 amino acids. CDR1 SGDLS and CDR2 YYNGEE come from the germline V gene. V shed 0 bases and J shed 4 bases, with 10 bases lying between them. The source is a man aged 40-49 years in good health. Sequencing was carried out using blood. V is TRBV9 and J is TRBJ1-1; D uncertain. The CDR3 sequence is CASSVGQEGTEAFF. CDR3 in DNA: TGTGCCAGCAGCGTAGGGCAGGAAGGCACTGAAGCTTTCTTT.